This T cell receptor (beta chain) was documented in a study of blood T cell repertoires in COVID-19. Study overall: Samples representing acute and convalescent COVID-19 were sourced from the United States, Italy and Spain.

How the authors handled the data: Researchers report that nucleated cell counts were estimated from reference gene primer amplification. The data were produced by immunoSEQ multiplex PCR, yet TCRdb's version contains in-frame clones alone and is incomplete. For V, J and clone size, that table is used; D and trimming come from the DNA. The table lists 30,000 to 45,000 clones, over 75% of them singletons. Germline CDR1 SGHTA, CDR2 FQGTGA. Trimming removed 5 bases from V and 9 bases from J; junction bases left unmatched: 9. The CDR3 length is 16 residues. The chain links TRBV7-3 to TRBJ2-1, with 14 bases that match TRBD2. The clonotype comes from a man in his sixties with active COVID-19. The sample was peripheral blood. The CDR3 loop is CASSLKGLAGVSEQFF. The CDR3 DNA reads TGTGCCAGCAGCCTAAAGGGACTAGCGGGAGTTTCTGAGCAGTTCTTC.